This TCR beta chain was obtained from a study of T cells after yellow fever vaccination. Study at large: Fractions low in cell number were prepared with SMART-Seq v4 Ultra Low Input. Study findings and constraints: A weaker but faster secondary response was observed, peaking on day 5 versus 15.

CDR1 is SGHNT, CDR2 YYREEE, per germline (reference sequence). The CDR3 contains 15 residues. V was cut by 5 bases and J by 5 bases, with 19 bases left in between. Researchers made TCR cDNA using 5'RACE template switching, and this step added a universal primer site and UMIs. TCRdb re-derived calls from the 5' RACE reads in MiXCR, one entry per CDR3 protein. The sample comprises about 580,000 distinct CDR3 sequences, about a sixth of which are singletons, and roughly 17% rests with the top ten. Note on this clonotype: The antigen is undetermined.

The sequence came from a man aged 18 to 35 who received the YFV17D yellow fever vaccine. Sequencing used PBMCs, obtained around 5 days after the first yellow fever vaccination. The J gene is TRBJ2-5, the V gene TRBV5-4, with D perhaps assigned TRBD1 or TRBD2 (5 bases each). The CDR3 is CASRRTGARGETQYF. In nucleotides, the CDR3 is TGTGCCAGCAGACGTACAGGTGCCCGGGGTGAGACCCAGTACTTC. Full variable domain (outside the CDR3, taken from reference TRBV5-4 and TRBJ2-5): ETGVTQSPTHLIKTRGQQVTLRCSSQSGHNTVSWYQQALGQGPQFIFQYYREEENGRGNFPPRFSGLQFPNYSSELNVNALELDDSALYLCASRRTGARGETQYFGPGTRLLVL.